This T cell receptor (beta chain) stems from a study of graft-versus-host responses after intestinal transplantation. The study, taken as a whole, reports: GvH clonotypes were identified within recipient marrow, with a subset emerging first in ileum or blood.

On this clone itself: Its antigen is not known. In the same sample, other DNA sequences code for this CDR3.

CDR3 size: 14 residues. Losses at the gene ends were 2 bases for V and 1 base for J; bases not matched to a gene: 0. Per germline, CDR1 SGHTA and CDR2 FQGTGA. This table comes from immunoSEQ multiplex PCR, and its TCRdb copy is limited to in-frame clones, with some not included. Here the sample spans 37,000 or so clones, 91% being singletons. This rearrangement joins TRBV7-3 to TRBJ2-3, with 7 bases identical to TRBD2. This TCR came from a human patient who received an intestinal transplant, so some T cells may come from the graft donor. The sequencing here drew on PBMCs, taken approximately 320 days after intestinal transplant. The CDR3: CASSLLAGTDTQYF. The CDR3 DNA is TGTGCCAGCAGCTTACTAGCGGGCACAGATACGCAGTATTTT.